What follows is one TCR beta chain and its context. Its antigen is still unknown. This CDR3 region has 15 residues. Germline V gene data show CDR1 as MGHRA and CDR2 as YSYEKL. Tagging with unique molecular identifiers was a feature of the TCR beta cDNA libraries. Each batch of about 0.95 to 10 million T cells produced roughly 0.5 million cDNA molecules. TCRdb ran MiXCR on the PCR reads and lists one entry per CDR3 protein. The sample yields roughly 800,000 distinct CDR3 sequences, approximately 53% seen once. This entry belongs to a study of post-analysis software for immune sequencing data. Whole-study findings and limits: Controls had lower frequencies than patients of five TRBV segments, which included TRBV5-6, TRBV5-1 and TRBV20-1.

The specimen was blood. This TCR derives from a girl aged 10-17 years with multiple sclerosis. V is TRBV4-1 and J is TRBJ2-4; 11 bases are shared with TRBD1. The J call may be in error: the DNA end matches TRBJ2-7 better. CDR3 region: CASSQTGTGGYEQYF. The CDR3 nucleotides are TGCGCCAGCAGCCAAACCGGGACAGGGGGATACGAGCAGTACTTC.